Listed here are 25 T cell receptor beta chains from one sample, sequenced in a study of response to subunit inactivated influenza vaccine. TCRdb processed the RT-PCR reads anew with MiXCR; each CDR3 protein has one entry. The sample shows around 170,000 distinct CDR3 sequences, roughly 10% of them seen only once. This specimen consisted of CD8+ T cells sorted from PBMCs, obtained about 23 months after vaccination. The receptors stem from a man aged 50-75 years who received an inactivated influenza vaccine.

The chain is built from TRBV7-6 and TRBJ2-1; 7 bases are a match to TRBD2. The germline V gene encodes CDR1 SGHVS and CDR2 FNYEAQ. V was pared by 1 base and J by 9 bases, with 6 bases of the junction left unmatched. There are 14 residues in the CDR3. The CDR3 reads CASSLGAGESEQFF. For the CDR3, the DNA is TGTGCCAGCAGCTTAGGGGCGGGGGAGTCTGAGCAGTTCTTC.

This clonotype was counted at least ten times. CDR3 DNA sequence: TGTGCCACCAGCAGAGAGGGGGCAGGGAACAATGAGCAGTTCTTC. Encoded protein: CATSREGAGNNEQFF. The chain uses TRBV15 and TRBJ2-1, with D maybe TRBD1 (6 bases). The CDR3 runs to 15 residues. V lost 0 bases and J lost 5, with 11 bases in between. Germline CDR1 LNHNV, CDR2 YYDKDF (reference sequence). Full variable domain (missing parts from reference TRBV15 and TRBJ2-1): DAMVIQNPRYQVTQFGKPVTLSCSQTLNHNVMYWYQQKSSQAPKLLFHYYDKDFNNEADTPDNFQSRRPNTSFCFLDIRSPGLGDTAMYLCATSREGAGNNEQFFGPGTRLTVL.

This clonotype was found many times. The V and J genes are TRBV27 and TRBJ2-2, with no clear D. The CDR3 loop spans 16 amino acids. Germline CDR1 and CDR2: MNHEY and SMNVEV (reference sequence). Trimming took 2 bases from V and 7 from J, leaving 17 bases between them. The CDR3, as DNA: TGTGCCAGCAGTTTAAACTCGTACATAGTGGGCGGGGAGCTGTTTTTT. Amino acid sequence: CASSLNSYIVGGELFF.

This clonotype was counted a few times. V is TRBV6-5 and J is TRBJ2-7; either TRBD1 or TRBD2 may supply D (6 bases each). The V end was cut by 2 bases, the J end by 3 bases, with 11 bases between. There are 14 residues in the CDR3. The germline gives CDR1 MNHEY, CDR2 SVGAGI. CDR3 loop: CASSYRRGHYEQYF. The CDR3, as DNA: TGTGCCAGCAGTTACAGGCGGGGACACTACGAGCAGTACTTC.

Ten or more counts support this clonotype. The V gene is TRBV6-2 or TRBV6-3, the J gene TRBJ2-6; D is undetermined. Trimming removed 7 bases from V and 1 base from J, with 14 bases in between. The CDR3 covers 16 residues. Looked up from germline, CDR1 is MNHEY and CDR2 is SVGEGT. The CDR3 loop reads CASTHLGISGANVLTF. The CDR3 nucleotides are TGTGCCAGCACCCATCTCGGCATTTCTGGGGCCAACGTCCTGACTTTC.

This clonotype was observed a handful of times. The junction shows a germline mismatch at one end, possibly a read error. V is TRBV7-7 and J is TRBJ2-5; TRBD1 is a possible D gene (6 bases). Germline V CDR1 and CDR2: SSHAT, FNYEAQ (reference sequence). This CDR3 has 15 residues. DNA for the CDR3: TGTGCTAGCAGCTCGTTCCTGGACAGCCAAGAGACCCAGTACTTC. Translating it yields CASSSFLDSQETQYF.

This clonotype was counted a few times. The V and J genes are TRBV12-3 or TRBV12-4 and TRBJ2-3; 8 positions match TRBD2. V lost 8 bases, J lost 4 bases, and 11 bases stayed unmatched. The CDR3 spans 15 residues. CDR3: CASGTSIAPPDTQYF. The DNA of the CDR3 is TGTGCCAGCGGGACTAGTATTGCCCCCCCAGATACGCAGTATTTT.

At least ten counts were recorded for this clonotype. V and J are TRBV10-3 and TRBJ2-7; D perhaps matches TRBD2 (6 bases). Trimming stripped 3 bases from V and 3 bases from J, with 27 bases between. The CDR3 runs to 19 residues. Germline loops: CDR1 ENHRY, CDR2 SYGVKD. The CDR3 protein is CAISDRGISGRSFGYEQYF. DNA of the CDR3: TGTGCCATCAGTGACCGCGGGATCAGCGGCCGGTCCTTCGGCTACGAGCAGTACTTC.

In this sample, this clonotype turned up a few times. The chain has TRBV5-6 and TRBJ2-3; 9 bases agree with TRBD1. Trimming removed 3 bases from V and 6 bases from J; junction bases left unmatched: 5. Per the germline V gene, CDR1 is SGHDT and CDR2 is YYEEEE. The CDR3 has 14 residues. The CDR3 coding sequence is TGTGCCAGCAGCTCGGACAGGGGTGCGGATACGCAGTATTTT. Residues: CASSSDRGADTQYF. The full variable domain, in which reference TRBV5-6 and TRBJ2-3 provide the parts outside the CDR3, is DAGVTQSPTHLIKTRGQQVTLRCSPKSGHDTVSWYQQALGQGPQFIFQYYEEEERQRGNFPDRFSGHQFPNYSSELNVNALLLGDSALYLCASSSDRGADTQYFGPGTRLTVL.

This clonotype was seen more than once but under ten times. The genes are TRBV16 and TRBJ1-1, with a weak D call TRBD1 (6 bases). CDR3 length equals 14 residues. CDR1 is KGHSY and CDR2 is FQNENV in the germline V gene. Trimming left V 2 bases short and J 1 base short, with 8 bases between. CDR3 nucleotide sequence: TGTGCCAGCAGCCAAACGACAGGGAACACTGAAGCTTTCTTT. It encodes CASSQTTGNTEAFF.

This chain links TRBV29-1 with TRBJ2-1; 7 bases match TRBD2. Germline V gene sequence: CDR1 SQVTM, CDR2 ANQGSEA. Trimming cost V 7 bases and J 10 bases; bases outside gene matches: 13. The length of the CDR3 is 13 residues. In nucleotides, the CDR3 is TGCAGCGCACCGCTCTTAGCGGGTGGGGAGCAGTTCTTC. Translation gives CSAPLLAGGEQFF.

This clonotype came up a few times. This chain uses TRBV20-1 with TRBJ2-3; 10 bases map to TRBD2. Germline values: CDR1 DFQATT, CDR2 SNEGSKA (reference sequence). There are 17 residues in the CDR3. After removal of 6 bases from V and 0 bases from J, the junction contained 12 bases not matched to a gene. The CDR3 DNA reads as TGCAGTGCCGAGACTAGCGGGCGCCTAGCTAGCACAGATACGCAGTATTTT. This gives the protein CSAETSGRLASTDTQYF.

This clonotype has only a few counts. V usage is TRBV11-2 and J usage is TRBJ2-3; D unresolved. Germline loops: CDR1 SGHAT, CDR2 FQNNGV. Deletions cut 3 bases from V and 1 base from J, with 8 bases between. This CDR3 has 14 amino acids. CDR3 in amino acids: CASSLGLGTDTQYF. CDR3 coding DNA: TGTGCCAGCAGCTTGGGTCTCGGCACAGATACGCAGTATTTT.

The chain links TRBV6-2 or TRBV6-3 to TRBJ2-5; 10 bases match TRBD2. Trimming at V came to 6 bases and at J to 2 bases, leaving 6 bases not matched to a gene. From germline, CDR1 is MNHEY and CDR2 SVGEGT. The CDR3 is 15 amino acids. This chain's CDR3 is CASSHGLAVQETQYF. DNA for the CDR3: TGTGCCAGCAGCCACGGACTAGCGGTACAAGAGACCCAGTACTTC.

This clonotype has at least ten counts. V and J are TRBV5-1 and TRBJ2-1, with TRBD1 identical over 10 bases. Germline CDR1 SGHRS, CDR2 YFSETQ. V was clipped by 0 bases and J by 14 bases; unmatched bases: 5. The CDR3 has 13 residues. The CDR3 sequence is CASSLGRDRGEFF. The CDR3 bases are TGCGCCAGCAGCTTGGGCCGGGACAGGGGAGAGTTCTTC.

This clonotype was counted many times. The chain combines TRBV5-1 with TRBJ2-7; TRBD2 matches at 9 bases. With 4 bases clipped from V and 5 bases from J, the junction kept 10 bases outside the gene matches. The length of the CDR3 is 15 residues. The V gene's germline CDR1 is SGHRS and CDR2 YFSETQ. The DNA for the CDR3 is TGCGCCAGCAGCCTTCTTAGCGGGAGTCTCCACGAGCAGTACTTC. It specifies CASSLLSGSLHEQYF.

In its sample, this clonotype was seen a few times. CDR3 DNA sequence: TGTGCCAGCAGCGTGACTAGCGGGACCGGTTCTAGCACAGATACGCAGTATTTT. Protein product: CASSVTSGTGSSTDTQYF. The chain recombines TRBV27 with TRBJ2-3; TRBD2 matches 11 bases. The germline V gene encodes CDR1 MNHEY and CDR2 SMNVEV (reference sequence). This CDR3 is 18 amino acids long. V shed 6 bases and J 0 bases; nucleotides not matched to a gene: 11.

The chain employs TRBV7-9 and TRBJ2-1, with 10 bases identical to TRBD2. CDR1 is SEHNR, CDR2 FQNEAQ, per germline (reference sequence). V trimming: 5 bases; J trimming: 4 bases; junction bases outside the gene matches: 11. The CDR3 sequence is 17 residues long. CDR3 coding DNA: TGTGCCAGCAGCCCCAGGCTAGCGGGGGCCCAATACAATGAGCAGTTCTTC. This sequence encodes CASSPRLAGAQYNEQFF.

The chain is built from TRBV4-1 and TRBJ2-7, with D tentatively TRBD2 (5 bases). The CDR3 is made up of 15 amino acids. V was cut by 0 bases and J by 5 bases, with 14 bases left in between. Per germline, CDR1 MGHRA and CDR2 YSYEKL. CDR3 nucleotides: TGCGCCAGCAGCCAAGATCAGGAGGTGCGGAACGAGCAGTACTTC. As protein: CASSQDQEVRNEQYF.

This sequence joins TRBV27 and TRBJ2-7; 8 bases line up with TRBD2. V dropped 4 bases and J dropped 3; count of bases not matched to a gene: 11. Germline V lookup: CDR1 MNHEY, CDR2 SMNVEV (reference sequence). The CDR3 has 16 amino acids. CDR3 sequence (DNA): TGTGCCAGCAGTTCCCTCCCCGGGGGGGGCCACTACGAGCAGTACTTC. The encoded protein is CASSSLPGGGHYEQYF.

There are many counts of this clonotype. CDR3 loop: CAISESLAGVNEQFF. CDR3 in DNA: TGTGCCATCAGTGAGTCCCTAGCGGGAGTTAATGAGCAGTTCTTC. This rearrangement joins TRBV10-3 to TRBJ2-1, with 10 bases aligning to TRBD2. After removal of 0 bases from V and 7 bases from J, the junction contained 3 bases not matched to a gene. This CDR3 is built from 15 residues. Germline CDR1 ENHRY, CDR2 SYGVKD.

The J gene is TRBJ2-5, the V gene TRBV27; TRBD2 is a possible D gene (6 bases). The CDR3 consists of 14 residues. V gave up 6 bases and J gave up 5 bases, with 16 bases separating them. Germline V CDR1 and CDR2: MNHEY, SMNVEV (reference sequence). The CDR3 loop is CASSWDPGGETQYF. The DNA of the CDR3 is TGTGCCAGCAGCTGGGACCCCGGAGGGGAGACCCAGTACTTC.

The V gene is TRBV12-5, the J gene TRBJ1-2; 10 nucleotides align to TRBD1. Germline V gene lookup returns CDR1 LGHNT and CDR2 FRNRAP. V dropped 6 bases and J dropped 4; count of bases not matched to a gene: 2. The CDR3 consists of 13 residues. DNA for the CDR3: TGTGCTAGTGGGACAGGGGGCCGCTATGGCTACACCTTC. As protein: CASGTGGRYGYTF.

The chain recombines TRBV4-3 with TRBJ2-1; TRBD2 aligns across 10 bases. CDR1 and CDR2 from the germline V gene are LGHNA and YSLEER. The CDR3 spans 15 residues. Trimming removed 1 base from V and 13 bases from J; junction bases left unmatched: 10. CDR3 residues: CASSQGLAGDPLQFF. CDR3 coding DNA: TGCGCCAGCAGCCAAGGGCTAGCGGGAGACCCGTTACAGTTCTTC.

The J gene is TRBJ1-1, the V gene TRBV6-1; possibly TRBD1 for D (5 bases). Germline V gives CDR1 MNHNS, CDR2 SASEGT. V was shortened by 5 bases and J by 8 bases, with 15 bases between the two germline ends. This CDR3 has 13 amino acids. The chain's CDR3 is CASSPMDGAEAFF. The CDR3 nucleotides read TGTGCCAGCAGTCCCATGGACGGGGCAGAAGCTTTCTTT.